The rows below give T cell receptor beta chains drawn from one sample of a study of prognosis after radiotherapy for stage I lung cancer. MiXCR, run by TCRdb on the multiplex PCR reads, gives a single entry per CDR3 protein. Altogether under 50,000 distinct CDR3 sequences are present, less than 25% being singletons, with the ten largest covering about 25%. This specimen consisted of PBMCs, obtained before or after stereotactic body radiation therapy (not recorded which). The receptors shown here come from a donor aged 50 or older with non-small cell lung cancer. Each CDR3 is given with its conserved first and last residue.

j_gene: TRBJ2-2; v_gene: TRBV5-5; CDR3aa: CASSLPPMGQRGELFF
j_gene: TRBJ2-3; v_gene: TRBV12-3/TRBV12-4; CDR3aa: CASSPRGWGTDTQYF
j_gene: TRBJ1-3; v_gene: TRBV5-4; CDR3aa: CASSPRGAGNTIYF
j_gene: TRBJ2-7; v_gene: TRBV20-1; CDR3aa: CSARDSGTATYEQYF
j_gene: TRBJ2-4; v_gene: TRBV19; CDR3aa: CASTPGKHRVSAKNIQYF
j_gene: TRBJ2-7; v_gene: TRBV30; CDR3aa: CAWSNYRGVAGHYEQYF
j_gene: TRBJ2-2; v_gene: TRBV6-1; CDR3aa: CASTRKPGTGSNTGELFF
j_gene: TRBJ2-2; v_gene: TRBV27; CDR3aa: CASSHPDRGGINTGELFF
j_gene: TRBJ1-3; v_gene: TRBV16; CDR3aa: CASSQRRARSGNTIYF
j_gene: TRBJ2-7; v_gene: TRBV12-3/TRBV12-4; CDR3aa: CASSGTVRYYEQYF
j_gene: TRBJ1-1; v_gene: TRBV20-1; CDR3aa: CSARNRTTTEAFF
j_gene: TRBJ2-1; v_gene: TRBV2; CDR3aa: CASSRTGETSGRAVNEQFF
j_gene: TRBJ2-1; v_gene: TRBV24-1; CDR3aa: CATSDLQRGDEQFF
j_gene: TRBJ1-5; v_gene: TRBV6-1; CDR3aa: CASSVETYQPQHF
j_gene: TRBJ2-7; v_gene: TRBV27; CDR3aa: CASFTPGQGTYEQYF
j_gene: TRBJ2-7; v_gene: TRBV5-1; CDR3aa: CASSFSGVPSSEQYF